The 5 T cell receptor beta chains in this list originate from one sample, sequenced in a study of shared clonotypes between healthy human individuals. Repertoires were generated with immunoSEQ multiplex PCR, while TCRdb's copy carries only in-frame clones and drops some. The repertoire holds about 1.1 million clones, with 77% as singletons. Sequenced input: memory CD4+ T cells from PBMCs. Indicated subset: CD45RA-negative fraction. The receptors were sampled from a man between 18 and 29 years old in good health. Some clones in this sample may be carry-over from other donors' samples.

This sequence joins TRBV11-2 and TRBJ1-1; D is uncertain. The CDR3 runs to 13 residues. V lost 3 bases, J lost 2 bases, and 7 bases lay in between. Germline values: CDR1 SGHAT, CDR2 FQNNGV. CDR3 in DNA: TGTGCCAGCAGCTTTTACCGTAACACTGAAGCTTTCTTT. Amino acids: CASSFYRNTEAFF.

This chain joins TRBV7-2 and TRBJ2-1, with D tentatively TRBD1 or TRBD2 (5 bases each). The CDR3 loop spans 12 amino acids. Germline CDR1 is SGHTA and CDR2 is FQGNSA. V was clipped by 4 bases and J by 14 bases, with 15 bases between them. CDR3 region: CASSSSGTMEFF. The CDR3 DNA sequence: TGTGCCAGCAGCTCCTCCGGGACGATGGAGTTCTTC.

This clone was counted a single time. This sequence joins TRBV9 and TRBJ1-2; 7 nucleotides agree with TRBD1. Germline CDR1 reads SGDLS; CDR2 reads YYNGEE. After removal of 0 bases from V and 6 bases from J, the junction contained 5 bases not matched to a gene. The CDR3 contains 14 residues. In DNA form, the CDR3 reads TGTGCCAGCAGCGTAGCCGGGACAGTCGATGGCTACACCTTC. Its protein is CASSVAGTVDGYTF.

A remark on this clone: Other DNA sequences of this sample code for an identical CDR3. V gene TRBV27 combines with J gene TRBJ2-7; 7 nucleotides line up with TRBD1. Germline lookup yields CDR1 MNHEY and CDR2 SMNVEV (reference sequence). The ends lost 5 bases at V and 3 bases at J; junction bases unmatched: 1. The CDR3 length is 12 residues. The CDR3, as DNA: TGTGCCAGCAGTAGACAGGGCTACGAGCAGTACTTC. As protein: CASSRQGYEQYF.

The rearrangement uses TRBV28 and TRBJ1-5; D is unresolved. V lost 7 bases, J lost 2 bases, and 12 bases lay in between. This CDR3 comprises 14 residues. Germline CDR1 is MDHEN and CDR2 is SYDVKM. CDR3 sequence: CASTSLIGNQPQHF. CDR3 DNA: TGTGCCAGCACCTCATTAATAGGCAATCAGCCCCAGCATTTT.